Listed here are 2 T cell receptor beta chains from one sample, sequenced in a study of blood T cell repertoires in COVID-19. Assay: immunoSEQ multiplex PCR; the TCRdb copy retains only in-frame clones and omits some. The sample comprises 51,000 or so clones, around 80% of which are singletons, and 26% rests with the top ten. The sequencing sample was made of peripheral blood. The receptors were gathered from a woman aged 80 or older with COVID-19, enrolled during active disease.

The table lists this clone with a count of one. V gene TRBV27 combines with J gene TRBJ1-2, with D possibly TRBD1 on 6 matching bases. The CDR3 loop spans 14 amino acids. Trimming removed 6 bases from V and 6 bases from J, with 17 bases in between. The germline V gene encodes CDR1 MNHEY and CDR2 SMNVEV (reference sequence). CDR3 loop: CASRVAGARDGYTF. For the CDR3, the DNA is TGTGCCAGCAGGGTTGCGGGGGCGCGGGATGGCTACACCTTC.

This chain links TRBV2 with TRBJ2-3; 10 nucleotides agree with TRBD2. This CDR3 is 18 amino acids long. From germline, CDR1 is SNHLY and CDR2 FYNNEI. The V and J ends lost 0 bases and 2 bases, in that order; junction bases with no gene match: 8. CDR3 sequence: CASSEAIPSGSTTDTQYF. The CDR3 nucleotides read TGTGCCAGCAGTGAAGCGATCCCTAGCGGGAGTACCACAGATACGCAGTATTTT.